This T cell receptor (beta chain) stems from a study of cytomegalovirus exposure and HLA in healthy donors. The V end lost 6 bases, the J end lost 2 bases, and 8 bases lay between the germline ends. The CDR3 contains 13 residues. From germline, CDR1 is MNHNY and CDR2 SVGAGI (reference sequence). PCR employed 60 Vbeta and 13 Jbeta primers. TCRdb's table, derived via immunoSEQ multiplex PCR, lists solely in-frame clones and lacks some. The sample shows tens of thousands of clones, and 11% sits with its ten largest clones. The sample taken for sequencing was PBMCs. The sequence was obtained from a woman between 45 and 60 years old in good health and CMV-seropositive. The chain carries TRBV6-6 and TRBJ1-5; D is ambiguous. This chain's CDR3 is CASSSIGNQPQHF. The DNA for the CDR3 is TGTGCCAGCAGCTCTATTGGCAATCAGCCCCAGCATTTT.